This T cell receptor beta chain was documented in a study of CDR3 diversity in severe acne. A single record per CDR3 protein comes from TCRdb applying MiXCR to the PCR reads. This table has 84,000 or so distinct CDR3 sequences, 45% to 50% appearing once. CDR1 and CDR2 (germline): SGDLS, YYNGEE. The CDR3 extends over 15 amino acids. V lost 3 bases, J lost 7 bases, and 14 bases lay in between. Sequenced input: blood. The receptor's source is a male donor in good health, serving as a control. The chain carries TRBV9 and TRBJ1-6, with D tentatively TRBD1 (6 bases). The CDR3 region is CASSAWTAPNSPLHF. For the CDR3, the DNA is TGTGCCAGCAGCGCCTGGACAGCACCAAATTCACCCCTCCACTTT.